This note documents a single TCR beta chain sequence. As processed by the authors: Reference gene primer amplification gave estimated nucleated cell counts. The method was immunoSEQ multiplex PCR; TCRdb's version includes in-frame clones alone and lacks a portion of them. That table furnishes V, J and clone size, whereas the DNA furnished D and trimming. This sample has about 190,000 clones, with roughly 85% found just once. This sample is part of a study of blood T cell repertoires in COVID-19. This TCR was sampled from a woman aged 80 or over with active or convalescent COVID-19. The sample comprised peripheral blood.

In nucleotides, the CDR3 is TGTGCCAGCCGTAGGGGCAGAACAGACTATAATTCACCCCTCCACTTT. Amino acids: CASRRGRTDYNSPLHF. The chain joins TRBV13 to TRBJ1-6; D possibly corresponds to TRBD1 (5 bases). This CDR3 is built from 16 residues. Germline V gene data show CDR1 as PRHDT and CDR2 as FYEKMQ (reference sequence). Trimming took 8 bases from V and 3 from J, leaving 17 bases between them.